Presented here are 7 T cell receptor beta chains from one specimen sequenced in a study of identical twins. One entry per CDR3 protein, called by TCRdb with MiXCR from the 5' RACE reads. This sample has about 250,000 distinct CDR3 sequences, with around 15% found just once. The sequenced material came from memory (CD45RO+) T cells sorted from blood. The receptor set was obtained from a woman younger than 30 in good health.

The CDR3 bases are TGCGCCAGCAGCTTCTCCGGCGGCTACGAGCAGTACTTC. Translating it yields CASSFSGGYEQYF. The genes are TRBV5-1 and TRBJ2-7, with unresolved D. Trimming removed 2 bases at V and 3 bases at J, with 9 bases between. This CDR3 is 13 amino acids long. Looked up from germline, CDR1 is SGHRS and CDR2 is YFSETQ. Drawing the rest from reference TRBV5-1 and TRBJ2-7, the complete variable domain is KAGVTQTPRYLIKTRGQQVTLSCSPISGHRSVSWYQQTPGQGLQFLFEYFSETQRNKGNFPGRFSGRQFSNSRSEMNVSTLELGDSALYLCASSFSGGYEQYFGPGTRLTVT.

In its sample, this clonotype was seen many times. V is TRBV12-3 or TRBV12-4 and J is TRBJ2-3, with D perhaps given as TRBD1 or TRBD2 (7 bases each). Trimming shortened V by 8 bases and J by 14 bases, and 17 bases separated the two germline ends. This CDR3 comprises 11 residues. CDR3 sequence: CASGQGGGRYF. In DNA, the CDR3 is TGTGCCAGCGGCCAGGGGGGGGGCCGGTATTTT.

A few counts support this clonotype. The chain has TRBV2 and TRBJ1-5, with 9 positions matching TRBD1. The V segment lost 6 bases and the J segment 1 base; nucleotides outside the gene matches: 4. Germline loops: CDR1 SNHLY, CDR2 FYNNEI. This CDR3 has 15 residues. In DNA, the CDR3 is TGTGCCAGCAGCGGACAGGGGCCGAGCAATCAGCCCCAGCATTTT. Translated: CASSGQGPSNQPQHF.

This clonotype was observed many times. The chain recombines TRBV7-9 with TRBJ2-1; D not certain. This CDR3 spans 10 amino acids. CDR1 is SEHNR and CDR2 is FQNEAQ in the germline V gene (reference sequence). Trimming shortened V by 3 bases and J by 10 bases, and 4 bases separated the two germline ends. The CDR3 here is CASSFQEQFF. The CDR3 DNA is TGTGCCAGCAGCTTCCAGGAGCAGTTCTTC.

This clonotype came up a few times. The gene calls are TRBV5-1 and TRBJ2-3; D gene unclear. The germline V gene encodes CDR1 SGHRS and CDR2 YFSETQ. V lost 0 bases to trimming and J lost 0 bases, with 5 bases between them. This CDR3 comprises 14 residues. CDR3 loop: CASSLELSTDTQYF. The CDR3, as DNA: TGCGCCAGCAGCTTGGAACTAAGCACAGATACGCAGTATTTT.

The sample holds a few counts of this clonotype. The rearrangement joins TRBV29-1 to TRBJ1-1; 8 bases are shared with TRBD1. CDR1 is SQVTM, CDR2 ANQGSEA, per germline. J was trimmed by 7 bases and V by 7 bases; bases with no gene match: 8. The CDR3 runs 12 residues. Written as DNA, the CDR3 is TGCAGCGGTGGACAGGGCGGGAGTGAAGCTTTCTTT. Translation gives CSGGQGGSEAFF. Using reference TRBV29-1 and TRBJ1-1 for the parts outside the CDR3, the full variable domain is SAVISQKPSRDICQRGTSLTIQCQVDSQVTMMFWYRQQPGQSLTLIATANQGSEATYESGFVIDKFPISRPNLTFSTLTVSNMSPEDSSIYLCSGGQGGSEAFFGQGTRLTVV.

V and J are TRBV20-1 and TRBJ2-3; TRBD2 agrees at 7 bases. The ends lost 0 bases at V and 2 bases at J; junction bases unmatched: 14. The CDR3 runs to 18 residues. The germline V gene has CDR1 DFQATT and CDR2 SNEGSKA (reference sequence). The CDR3 region is CSARDPSWSSGSTDTQYF. CDR3 nucleotides: TGCAGTGCTAGAGATCCTTCCTGGTCTAGCGGCTCCACAGATACGCAGTATTTT.